This section outlines one T cell receptor beta chain sequence together with its context. Its cognate antigen is unknown. Trimming shortened V by 2 bases and J by 2 bases, and 7 bases separated the two germline ends. The CDR3 loop spans 14 amino acids. CDR1 is SEHNR, CDR2 FQNEAQ, per germline (reference sequence). Using viral peptide pools, the ViraFEST assay grew out antigen-specific CD4+ T cells prior to sequencing. Culture proceeded for approximately 10 days, and CD4+ T cells were then isolated. None of the vaccinated had previously contracted SARS-CoV-2, and their nucleocapsid antibodies tested negative. The method was immunoSEQ multiplex PCR; TCRdb's version includes in-frame clones alone and lacks a portion of them. This table holds approximately 68,000 clones, around 81% found once. This sample was taken from a study of vaccination effects on CD4 cells after COVID-19.

Specimen: CD4+ T cells from PBMCs cultured with SARS-CoV-2 spike peptides, collected before COVID-19 vaccination. The chain employs TRBV7-9 and TRBJ1-3, with D unclear. This TCR was sampled from a human donor who received a COVID-19 vaccine. This CDR3 reads CASSLSGAGNTIYF. CDR3 nucleotides: TGTGCCAGCAGCTTAAGTGGTGCTGGAAACACCATATATTTT.